This TCR beta chain was identified in a study of T cells expressing NK-cell markers. At the level of the study: There were seven HCMV-seropositive donors and one seronegative donor among the eight sequenced.

Study findings and constraints: These clonotypes additionally ranked first within the CD3+CD56-NKG2C+ fraction of a handful of donors.

The CDR3 totals 17 residues. Germline assignment: CDR1 KGHSH and CDR2 LQKENI. With respect to this clonotype: The target antigen is unknown.

Using the 5' RACE reads, TCRdb records one entry per CDR3 protein without DNA. In total, the table holds more than 250,000 distinct CDR3 sequences. The specimen was blood T cells: a sorted CD56 or NKG2C T cell subset, CD4+ or CD8+ T cells, or bulk PBMC T cells (not recorded which). This receptor was taken from a man younger than 35 in good health. This chain joins TRBV18 and TRBJ2-4; the TRBD1 assignment by TCRdb is unverifiable without DNA. CDR3 in amino acids: CASSPEGQGLKRETEYF. Full variable domain (outside the CDR3, taken from reference TRBV18 and TRBJ2-4): NAGVMQNPRHLVRRRGQEARLRCSPMKGHSHVYWYRQLPEEGLKFMVYLQKENIIDESGMPKERFSAEFPKEGPSILRIQQVVRGDSAAYFCASSPEGQGLKRETEYFGAGTRLSVL.